The following is a TCR beta chain sequence with its context. Its target is not known. Sequencing used immunoSEQ multiplex PCR; TCRdb keeps in-frame clones, though not all of them. The profile shows around 76,000 clones, roughly 90% of them singletons. The sample is drawn from a study of OX40 agonist ivuxolimab in advanced cancers. Background on the study: Three partial responders included one hepatocellular carcinoma patient and two cutaneous melanoma patients. Study-level points and caveats: Clones of CD4+ and CD8+ blood T cells grew by week 6 at doses of 0.1 to 3.0 mg/kg.

V was trimmed by 5 bases and J by 6 bases, leaving 11 bases between them. From germline, CDR1 is SQVTM and CDR2 ANQGSEA. This CDR3 spans 13 amino acids. The sample was CD4+ or CD8+ T cells sorted from blood, taken in a trial of the OX40 agonist ivuxolimab. The clonotype originates from an adult with an advanced solid tumor such as melanoma, head and neck, liver or kidney cancer. The chain recombines TRBV29-1 with TRBJ1-6; D ambiguous. In DNA form, the CDR3 reads TGCAGCGTTAGGGAGATGGGTAATTCACCCCTCCACTTT. This sequence encodes CSVREMGNSPLHF.